Detailed here is one T cell receptor beta chain. What it binds is unknown. The sample is drawn from a study of cytomegalovirus exposure and HLA in healthy donors. Study outcomes and limitations: High sensitivity and specificity were reportedly achieved when the classifier diagnosed cytomegalovirus status. As immune exposure information, only CMV serostatus was available.

The V end was cut by 2 bases, the J end by 9 bases, with 18 bases between. The CDR3 length is 15 residues. Germline V CDR1 and CDR2: SGHRS, YFSETQ. Use of 60 Vbeta and 13 Jbeta primers characterized the PCR. The repertoire was sequenced with immunoSEQ multiplex PCR; TCRdb's copy has only in-frame clones and lacks some. The sample holds 110,000 to 150,000 clones, approximately 68% seen once. The chain is built from TRBV5-1 and TRBJ2-1; tentatively, D is TRBD2 (6 bases). The sequenced sample consisted of PBMCs. The clonotype comes from a man in his sixties in good health and CMV-seronegative. CDR3 nucleotide sequence: TGCGCCAGCAGCTTCGATGCGGGACCGAGAGGTGAGCAGTTCTTC. It is translated as CASSFDAGPRGEQFF.